This T cell receptor beta chain was identified in a study of cytomegalovirus exposure and HLA in healthy donors. Study-wide findings and caveats: TCR beta V segments were, for the most part, productive about 90% or about 30% of the time in an earlier analysis.

V gave up 0 bases and J gave up 6 bases, with 3 bases separating them. Looked up from germline, CDR1 is SGHTA and CDR2 is FQGTGA. The length of the CDR3 is 13 residues. Vbeta (60) and Jbeta (13) primers were used in the PCR. Data came from immunoSEQ multiplex PCR; TCRdb stores just in-frame clones and leaves some out. The table records roughly 120,000 clones, about 73% of them present only once. This clone was seen once. The antigen remains undetermined. In nominal health when sampled, donors likely had unrecorded immune exposures nonetheless. Sequenced sample: PBMCs. The origin of this receptor is a woman aged 50 to 60 in good health and CMV-seropositive. This rearrangement joins TRBV7-3 to TRBJ1-6; D gene unclear. Written as DNA, the CDR3 is TGTGCCAGCAGCTTAACGAGTAATTCACCCCTCCACTTT. This gives the protein CASSLTSNSPLHF.